These 25 T cell receptor beta chains were all obtained from the same sample, sequenced in a study of shared clonotypes between healthy human individuals. The table came from immunoSEQ multiplex PCR; TCRdb's copy has only in-frame clones and leaves some out. The sample yields 2 million to 2.5 million clones, 95% seen once. Sequencing input: naive CD4+ T cells sorted from blood. Stated subset: CD45RA+ positively selected. The origin of the receptors is a man aged 18 to 29 in good health.

This clone has just one count. The chain uses TRBV7-9 and TRBJ1-4; TRBD1 aligns across 9 bases. The V and J ends lost 7 bases and 8 bases, in that order; junction bases with no gene match: 11. The germline CDR1 and CDR2 sequences are SEHNR and FQNEAQ (reference sequence). The CDR3 has 15 residues. This CDR3 reads CASMGSGQGYEKLFF. The CDR3 coding sequence is TGTGCCAGCATGGGTTCGGGACAGGGTTACGAAAAACTGTTTTTT.

The chain is built from TRBV5-1 and TRBJ2-3, with 7 bases identical to TRBD2. The CDR3 is 15 amino acids. Germline CDR1 reads SGHRS; CDR2 reads YFSETQ. V shed 2 bases and J 2 bases; nucleotides not matched to a gene: 5. This CDR3 reads CASSFTAGVTDTQYF. CDR3 sequence (DNA): TGCGCCAGCAGCTTTACCGCGGGGGTCACAGATACGCAGTATTTT.

In nucleotides, the CDR3 is TGTGCCAGCAGCTTGGGACACCTGCGGGTGTCCTACGAGCAGTACTTC. It encodes CASSLGHLRVSYEQYF. The chain joins TRBV7-2 to TRBJ2-7; D might be TRBD1 (6 bases). V shed 3 bases and J shed 1 base, with 16 bases lying between them. The CDR3 consists of 16 residues. Germline V gene data show CDR1 as SGHTA and CDR2 as FQGNSA.

On this clone itself: Additional DNA sequences in this sample encode the identical CDR3. This rearrangement joins TRBV18 to TRBJ2-7; 11 positions match TRBD1. The CDR3 spans 14 residues. J gave up 2 bases and V 6 bases, and 3 bases lay outside the gene matches. In germline, CDR1 is KGHSH, CDR2 LQKENI. This chain's CDR3 is CASSPGQGAYEQYF. As DNA, the CDR3 is TGTGCCAGCTCCCCGGGACAGGGGGCCTACGAGCAGTACTTC.

The chain couples TRBV4-1 to TRBJ2-2; 7 nucleotides align to TRBD1. Trimming removed 0 bases from V and 1 base from J; junction bases left unmatched: 2. There are 16 residues in the CDR3. Germline lookup yields CDR1 MGHRA and CDR2 YSYEKL. Here the CDR3 DNA reads TGCGCCAGCAGCCAAGAAGGGGGCCTGAACACCGGGGAGCTGTTTTTT. Its translation is CASSQEGGLNTGELFF.

The chain uses TRBV7-9 and TRBJ1-4, with D maybe TRBD1 (6 bases). From germline, CDR1 is SEHNR and CDR2 FQNEAQ (reference sequence). The length of the CDR3 is 14 residues. Trimming shortened V by 5 bases and J by 7 bases, and 14 bases separated the two germline ends. The CDR3 is CASSTGKGGEKLFF. CDR3 in DNA: TGTGCCAGCAGCACAGGGAAGGGAGGTGAAAAACTGTTTTTT.

The CDR3 DNA is TGTGCTAGTGGTTTGGTTTTAGGGGCTGGTTTCTATGAGCAGTTCTTC. Encoded protein: CASGLVLGAGFYEQFF. The gene calls are TRBV12-5 and TRBJ2-1, with D perhaps matching TRBD1 (5 bases). The CDR3 is 16 amino acids. From germline, CDR1 is LGHNT and CDR2 FRNRAP. The V and J ends lost 0 bases and 8 bases respectively, with 17 bases between them.

The rearrangement links TRBV6-6 to TRBJ1-3; D uncertain. V was cut by 5 bases and J by 0 bases, with 11 bases left in between. The CDR3 has 15 residues. Germline loops: CDR1 MNHNY, CDR2 SVGAGI (reference sequence). This chain's CDR3 is CASSGPENSGNTIYF. The CDR3 bases are TGTGCCAGCAGTGGGCCAGAAAACTCTGGAAACACCATATATTTT.

Note on this clone: Other DNA variants within this sample encode the same CDR3. CDR3 protein: CAWSPGGTDTQYF. The CDR3 DNA is TGTGCCTGGAGTCCGGGAGGGACAGATACGCAGTATTTT. The gene calls are TRBV30 and TRBJ2-3, with 8 positions matching TRBD2. This CDR3 has 13 residues. Germline CDR1 is GTSNPN and CDR2 is SVGIG (reference sequence). J was trimmed by 3 bases and V by 2 bases; bases with no gene match: 1.

This chain joins TRBV29-1 and TRBJ1-3, with D unresolved. Looked up from germline, CDR1 is SQVTM and CDR2 is ANQGSEA. V gave up 6 bases and J gave up 0 bases, with 6 bases separating them. CDR3 length equals 12 residues. CDR3 coding DNA: TGCAGCGTGATGGTCTCTGGAAACACCATATATTTT. Encoded protein: CSVMVSGNTIYF.

The chain is built from TRBV18 and TRBJ1-3; no definite D call. Germline V gene data show CDR1 as KGHSH and CDR2 as LQKENI. This CDR3 comprises 14 residues. V dropped 0 bases and J dropped 5 bases, with 8 bases sitting between them. Here the CDR3 DNA reads TGTGCCAGCTCACCACCGACCGAACGAAACACCATATATTTT. This encodes CASSPPTERNTIYF.

V gene TRBV9 combines with J gene TRBJ1-1; D possibly corresponds to TRBD1 (5 bases). CDR1 is SGDLS, CDR2 YYNGEE, per germline. The V gene lost 2 bases and the J gene lost 5 bases, with 10 bases spanning the gap. The CDR3 totals 13 residues. CDR3 sequence reads: CASSVRESTEAFF. The CDR3 DNA sequence: TGTGCCAGCAGCGTCAGGGAAAGTACTGAAGCTTTCTTT.

The chain joins TRBV7-9 to TRBJ2-1, with D perhaps TRBD1 or TRBD2 (5 bases each). Trimming pared 1 base from V and 2 bases from J, leaving 12 bases between. This CDR3 has 16 residues. Germline CDR1 is SEHNR and CDR2 is FQNEAQ (reference sequence). This chain's CDR3 is CASSLGGTRAYNEQFF. In DNA, the CDR3 is TGTGCCAGCAGCTTAGGGGGGACCAGGGCCTACAATGAGCAGTTCTTC.

CDR3 amino acids: CASSRRTRTSGGNEQFF. CDR3 bases: TGTGCCAGCAGCCGCCGGACGCGGACTAGCGGGGGGAATGAGCAGTTCTTC. The chain employs TRBV11-2 and TRBJ2-1; 14 bases agree with TRBD2. CDR1 is SGHAT, CDR2 FQNNGV, per germline. After removal of 5 bases from V and 7 bases from J, the junction contained 10 bases not matched to a gene. There are 17 residues in the CDR3.

This chain connects TRBV5-1 to TRBJ2-6; D is ambiguous. V gave up 0 bases and J gave up 1 base, with 11 bases separating them. The CDR3 contains 17 residues. CDR1 is SGHRS and CDR2 is YFSETQ in the germline V gene. The CDR3 loop reads CASSLVWRFSGANVLTF. For the CDR3, the DNA is TGCGCCAGCAGCTTGGTATGGCGCTTTTCTGGGGCCAACGTCCTGACTTTC.

The rearrangement links TRBV10-3 to TRBJ1-2, with 7 bases fitting TRBD1. This CDR3 spans 14 amino acids. Germline CDR1 reads ENHRY; CDR2 reads SYGVKD. Trimming at V came to 5 bases and at J to 5 bases, leaving 8 bases not matched to a gene. The CDR3 bases are TGTGCCATCAGTTTACAGGGGCCTCAGTATGGCTACACCTTC. This encodes CAISLQGPQYGYTF.

This chain connects TRBV4-1 to TRBJ1-4, with 7 bases identical to TRBD1. The CDR3 contains 16 residues. Per germline, CDR1 MGHRA and CDR2 YSYEKL. The trim removed 0 bases at V and 8 bases at J, leaving 9 bases unmatched. CDR3 DNA sequence: TGCGCCAGCAGCCAAGATGAGACAGGGCGGAGGGAAAAACTGTTTTTT. It codes for CASSQDETGRREKLFF.

Note on this clone: Other nucleotide sequences from this sample produce the same CDR3. This chain uses TRBV2 with TRBJ2-5, with 9 bases lining up with TRBD1. The germline CDR1 and CDR2 sequences are SNHLY and FYNNEI. V shed 4 bases, J shed 2 bases, and the junction held 2 bases outside the gene matches. CDR3 length equals 14 residues. Here the CDR3 DNA reads TGTGCCAGCAGTGCAGACAGGGGGCAAGAGACCCAGTACTTC. As protein: CASSADRGQETQYF.

The count of this clone is one. The chain has TRBV14 and TRBJ2-7; TRBD2 might be the D (6 bases). This CDR3 comprises 13 residues. CDR1 and CDR2 from the germline V gene are SGHDN and FVKESK. The V end lost 0 bases, the J end lost 8 bases, and 11 bases lay between the germline ends. CDR3 sequence reads: CASSQDFGRQQYF. CDR3 nucleotide sequence: TGTGCCAGCAGCCAAGATTTTGGGAGGCAGCAGTACTTC.

This chain uses TRBV30 with TRBJ2-1; either TRBD1 or TRBD2 may fit D (6 bases each). Germline-derived CDR1 and CDR2 are GTSNPN and SVGIG (reference sequence). V dropped 0 bases and J dropped 10 bases, with 16 bases sitting between them. The CDR3 contains 14 residues. CDR3: CAWSVTPGAGEQFF. CDR3 bases: TGTGCCTGGAGTGTAACCCCAGGGGCGGGAGAGCAGTTCTTC.

The chain recombines TRBV29-1 with TRBJ2-1; 8 bases align to TRBD1. CDR1 and CDR2 from the germline V gene are SQVTM and ANQGSEA. Trimming removed 6 bases from V and 3 bases from J; junction bases left unmatched: 4. The CDR3 is 13 amino acids. Here the CDR3 DNA reads TGCAGCGTAGGACAGGGCGACTACAATGAGCAGTTCTTC. Translation gives CSVGQGDYNEQFF.

The genes are TRBV19 and TRBJ1-1; D is uncertain. V lost 8 bases, J lost 1 base, and 11 bases lay in between. Germline CDR1 and CDR2: LNHDA and SQIVND (reference sequence). This CDR3 has 13 residues. The CDR3 spells CASWEGKNTEAFF. CDR3 bases: TGTGCCAGTTGGGAGGGAAAGAACACTGAAGCTTTCTTT. Variable domain in full (rest from reference TRBV19 and TRBJ1-1): DGGITQSPKYLFRKEGQNVTLSCEQNLNHDAMYWYRQDPGQGLRLIYYSQIVNDFQKGDIAEGYSVSREKKESFPLTVTSAQKNPTAFYLCASWEGKNTEAFFGQGTRLTVV.

The V call is TRBV28, the J call TRBJ2-7, with D possibly being TRBD2 (7 bases). CDR1 and CDR2 (germline): MDHEN, SYDVKM. The V end lost 5 bases, the J end lost 5 bases, and 16 bases lay between the germline ends. The CDR3 totals 14 residues. CDR3 residues: CASSRGGPPNEQYF. CDR3 DNA: TGTGCCAGCAGTAGGGGGGGCCCTCCCAACGAGCAGTACTTC.

This clone was recorded only once. The chain has TRBV4-1 and TRBJ2-5; 7 nucleotides match TRBD2. Germline V gene lookup returns CDR1 MGHRA and CDR2 YSYEKL. Trimming took 8 bases from V and 4 from J; bases not matched to a gene: 13. The CDR3 is 15 residues long. This CDR3 is CASQDGGGGPETQYF. CDR3 DNA: TGCGCCAGCCAAGATGGCGGGGGAGGCCCAGAGACCCAGTACTTC.

The chain joins TRBV7-8 to TRBJ2-1; 7 nucleotides line up with TRBD1. V was pared by 2 bases and J by 4 bases, with 8 bases of the junction left unmatched. The germline gives CDR1 SGHVS, CDR2 FQNEAQ. This CDR3 comprises 16 residues. CDR3 in amino acids: CASSLFGQALYNEQFF. CDR3 sequence (DNA): TGTGCCAGCAGCTTATTCGGACAGGCCCTATACAATGAGCAGTTCTTC.